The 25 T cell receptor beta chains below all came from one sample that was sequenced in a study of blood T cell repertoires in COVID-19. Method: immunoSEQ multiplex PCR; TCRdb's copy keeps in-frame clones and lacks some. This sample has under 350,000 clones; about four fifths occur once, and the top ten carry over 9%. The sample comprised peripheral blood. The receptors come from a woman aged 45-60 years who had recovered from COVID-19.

The CDR3 sequence: CASSPRPTGTTDTQYF. The CDR3 DNA reads as TGTGCCAGCAGCCCGAGACCGACAGGGACCACAGATACGCAGTATTTT. The V call is TRBV7-9, the J call TRBJ2-3; TRBD1 matches at 7 bases. CDR3 length equals 16 residues. From germline, CDR1 is SEHNR and CDR2 FQNEAQ (reference sequence). J lost 2 bases, V lost 5 bases, and 10 bases had no gene match.

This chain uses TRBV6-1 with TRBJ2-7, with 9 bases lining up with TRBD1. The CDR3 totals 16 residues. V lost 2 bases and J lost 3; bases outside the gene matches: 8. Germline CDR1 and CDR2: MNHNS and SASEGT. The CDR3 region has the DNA TGTGCCAGCAGTGAATACGGGACAGGGTCTATCTACGAGCAGTACTTC. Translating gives CASSEYGTGSIYEQYF.

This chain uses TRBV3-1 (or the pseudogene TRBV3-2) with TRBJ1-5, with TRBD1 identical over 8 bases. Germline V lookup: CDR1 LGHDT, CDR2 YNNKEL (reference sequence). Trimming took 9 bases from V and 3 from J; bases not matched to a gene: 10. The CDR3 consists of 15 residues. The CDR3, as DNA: TGTGCCAGTACGAAGGACAGGGTGGACAATCAGCCCCAGCATTTT. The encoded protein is CASTKDRVDNQPQHF.

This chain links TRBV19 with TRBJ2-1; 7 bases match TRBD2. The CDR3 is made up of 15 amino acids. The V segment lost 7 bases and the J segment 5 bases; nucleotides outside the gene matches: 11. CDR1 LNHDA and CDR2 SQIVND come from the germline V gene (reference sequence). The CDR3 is CASTFAGARHNEQFF. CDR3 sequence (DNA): TGTGCCAGTACCTTCGCGGGAGCCCGCCACAATGAGCAGTTCTTC.

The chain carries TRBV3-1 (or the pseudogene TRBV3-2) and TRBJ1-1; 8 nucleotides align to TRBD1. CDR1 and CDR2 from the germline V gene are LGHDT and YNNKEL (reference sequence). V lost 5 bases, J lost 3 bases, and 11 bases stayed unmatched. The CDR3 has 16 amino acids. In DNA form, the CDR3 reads TGTGCCAGCAGCTACCAGGGGGCGAGAATGGACACTGAAGCTTTCTTT. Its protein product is CASSYQGARMDTEAFF.

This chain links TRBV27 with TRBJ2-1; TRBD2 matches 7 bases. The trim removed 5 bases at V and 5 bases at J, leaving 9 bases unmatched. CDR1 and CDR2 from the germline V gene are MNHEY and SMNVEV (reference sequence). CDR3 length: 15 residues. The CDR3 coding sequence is TGTGCCAGCAGTGCCACTACGGGAGGCCACAATGAGCAGTTCTTC. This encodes CASSATTGGHNEQFF.

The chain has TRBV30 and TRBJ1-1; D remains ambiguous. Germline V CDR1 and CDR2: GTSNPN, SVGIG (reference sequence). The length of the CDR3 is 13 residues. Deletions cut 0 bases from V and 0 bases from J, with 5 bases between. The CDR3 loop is CAWSVHLNTEAFF. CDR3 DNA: TGTGCCTGGAGTGTCCATCTGAACACTGAAGCTTTCTTT.

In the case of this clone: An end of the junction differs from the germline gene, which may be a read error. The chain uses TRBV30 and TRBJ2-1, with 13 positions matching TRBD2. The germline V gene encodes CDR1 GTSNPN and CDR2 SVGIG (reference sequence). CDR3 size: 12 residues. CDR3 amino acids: CAWSTRTSGSLF. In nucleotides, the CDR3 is TGTGCCTGGAGTACTAGGACTAGCGGGAGTCTCTTC.

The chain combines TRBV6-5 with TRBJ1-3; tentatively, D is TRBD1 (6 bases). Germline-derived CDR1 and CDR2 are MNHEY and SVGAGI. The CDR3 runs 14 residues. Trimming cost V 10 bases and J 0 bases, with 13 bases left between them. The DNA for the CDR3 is TGTGCCACGGTTAAGGACAGCTCTGGAAACACCATATATTTT. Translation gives CATVKDSSGNTIYF.

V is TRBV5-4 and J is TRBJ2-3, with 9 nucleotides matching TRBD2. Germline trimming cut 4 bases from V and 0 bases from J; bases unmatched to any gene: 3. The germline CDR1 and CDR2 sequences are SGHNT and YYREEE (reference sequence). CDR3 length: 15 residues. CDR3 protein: CASSGSGRSTDTQYF. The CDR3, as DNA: TGTGCCAGCAGCGGTAGCGGGAGAAGCACAGATACGCAGTATTTT.

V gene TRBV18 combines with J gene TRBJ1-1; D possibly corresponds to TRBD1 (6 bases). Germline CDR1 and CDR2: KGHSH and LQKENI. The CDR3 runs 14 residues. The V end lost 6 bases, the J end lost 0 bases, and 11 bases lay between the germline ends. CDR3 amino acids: CASSPTGLNTEAFF. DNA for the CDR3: TGTGCCAGCTCTCCAACAGGGTTGAACACTGAAGCTTTCTTT.

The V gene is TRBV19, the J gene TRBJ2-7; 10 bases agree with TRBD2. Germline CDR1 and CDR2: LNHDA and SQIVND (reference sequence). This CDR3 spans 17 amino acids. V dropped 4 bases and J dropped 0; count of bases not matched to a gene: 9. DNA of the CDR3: TGTGCCAGTAGTAGGGCTAGCGGGGGCCTTGTCTCCTACGAGCAGTACTTC. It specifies CASSRASGGLVSYEQYF.

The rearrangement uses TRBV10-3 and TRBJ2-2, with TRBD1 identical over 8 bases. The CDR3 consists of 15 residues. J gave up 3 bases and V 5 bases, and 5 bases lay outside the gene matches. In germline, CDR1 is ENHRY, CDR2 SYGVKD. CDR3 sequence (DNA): TGTGCCATCAGTCAGGGGGCGCCGGACACCGGGGAGCTGTTTTTT. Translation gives CAISQGAPDTGELFF.

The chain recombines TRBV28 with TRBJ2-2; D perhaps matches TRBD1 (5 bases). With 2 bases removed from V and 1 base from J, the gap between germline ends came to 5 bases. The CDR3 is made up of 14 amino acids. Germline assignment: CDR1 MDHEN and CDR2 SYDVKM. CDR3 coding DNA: TGTGCCAGCAGTTTACAGGGGAACACCGGGGAGCTGTTTTTT. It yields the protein CASSLQGNTGELFF.

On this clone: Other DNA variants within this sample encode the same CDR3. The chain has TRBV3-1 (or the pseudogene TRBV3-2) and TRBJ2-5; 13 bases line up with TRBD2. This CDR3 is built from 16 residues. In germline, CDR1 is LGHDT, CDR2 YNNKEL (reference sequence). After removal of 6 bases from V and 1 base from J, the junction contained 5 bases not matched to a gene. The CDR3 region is CASRRTSGGLQETQYF. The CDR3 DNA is TGTGCCAGCAGGAGGACTAGCGGGGGACTCCAAGAGACCCAGTACTTC.

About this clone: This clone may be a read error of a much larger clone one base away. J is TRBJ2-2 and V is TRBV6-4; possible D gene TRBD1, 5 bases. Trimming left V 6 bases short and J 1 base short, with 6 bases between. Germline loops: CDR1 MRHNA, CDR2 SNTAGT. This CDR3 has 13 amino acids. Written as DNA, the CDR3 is TGTGCCAGCAGCCAGGGGAACACCGGGGAGCTGTTTTTT. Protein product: CASSQGNTGELFF.

The CDR3 region has the DNA TGTGCCAGCAGGACACTGAACACTGAAGCTTTCTTT. Amino acids: CASRTLNTEAFF. The chain joins TRBV27 to TRBJ1-1; D remains unclear. This CDR3 is 12 amino acids long. Germline V gene lookup returns CDR1 MNHEY and CDR2 SMNVEV (reference sequence). Trimming took 6 bases from V and 0 from J, leaving 5 bases between them.

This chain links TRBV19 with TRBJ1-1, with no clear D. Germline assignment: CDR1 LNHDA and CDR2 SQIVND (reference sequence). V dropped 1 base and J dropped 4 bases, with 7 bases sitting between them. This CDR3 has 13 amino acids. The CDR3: CASSIVGGTEAFF. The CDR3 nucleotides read TGTGCCAGTAGTATAGTAGGAGGCACTGAAGCTTTCTTT. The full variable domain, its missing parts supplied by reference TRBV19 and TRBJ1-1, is DGGITQSPKYLFRKEGQNVTLSCEQNLNHDAMYWYRQDPGQGLRLIYYSQIVNDFQKGDIAEGYSVSREKKESFPLTVTSAQKNPTAFYLCASSIVGGTEAFFGQGTRLTVV.

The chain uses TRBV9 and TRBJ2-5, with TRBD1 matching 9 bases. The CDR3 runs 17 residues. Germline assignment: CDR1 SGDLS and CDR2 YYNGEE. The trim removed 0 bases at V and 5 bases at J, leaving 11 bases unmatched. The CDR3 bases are TGTGCCAGCAGCGTAGGAGGGGGGGGGACAGGGTTCGAGACCCAGTACTTC. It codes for CASSVGGGGTGFETQYF. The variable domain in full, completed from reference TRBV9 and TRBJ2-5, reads DSGVTQTPKHLITATGQRVTLRCSPRSGDLSVYWYQQSLDQGLQFLIQYYNGEERAKGNILERFSAQQFPDLHSELNLSSLELGDSALYFCASSVGGGGTGFETQYFGPGTRLLVL.

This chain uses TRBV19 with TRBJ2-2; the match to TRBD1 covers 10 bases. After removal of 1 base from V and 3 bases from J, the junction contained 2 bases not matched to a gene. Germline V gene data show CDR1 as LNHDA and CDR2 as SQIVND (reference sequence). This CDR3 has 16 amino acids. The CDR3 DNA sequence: TGTGCCAGTAGTATAGGTGGGACAGGGGACACCGGGGAGCTGTTTTTT. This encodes CASSIGGTGDTGELFF.

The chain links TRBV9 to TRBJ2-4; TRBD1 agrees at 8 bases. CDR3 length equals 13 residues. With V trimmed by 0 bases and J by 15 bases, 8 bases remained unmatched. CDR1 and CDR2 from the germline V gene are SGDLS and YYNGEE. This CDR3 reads CASSVDAGGDPYF. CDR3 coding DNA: TGTGCCAGCAGCGTAGATGCAGGGGGCGACCCGTACTTC. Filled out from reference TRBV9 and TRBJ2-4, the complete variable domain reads DSGVTQTPKHLITATGQRVTLRCSPRSGDLSVYWYQQSLDQGLQFLIQYYNGEERAKGNILERFSAQQFPDLHSELNLSSLELGDSALYFCASSVDAGGDPYFGAGTRLSVL.

This CDR3 reads CASSLAASAAKNIQYF. DNA of the CDR3: TGTGCCAGCAGCTTGGCAGCTAGCGCAGCCAAAAACATTCAGTACTTC. This chain links TRBV5-4 with TRBJ2-4; D possibly corresponds to TRBD2 (6 bases). Germline V gives CDR1 SGHNT, CDR2 YYREEE (reference sequence). This CDR3 has 16 amino acids. V was cut by 0 bases and J by 0 bases, with 10 bases left in between.

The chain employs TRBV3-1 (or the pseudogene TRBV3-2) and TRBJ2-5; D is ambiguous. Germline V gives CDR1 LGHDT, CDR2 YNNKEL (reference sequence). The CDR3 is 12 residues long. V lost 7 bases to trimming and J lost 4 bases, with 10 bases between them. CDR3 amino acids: CASTRLGETQYF. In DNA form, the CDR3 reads TGTGCCAGCACCCGACTGGGAGAGACCCAGTACTTC.

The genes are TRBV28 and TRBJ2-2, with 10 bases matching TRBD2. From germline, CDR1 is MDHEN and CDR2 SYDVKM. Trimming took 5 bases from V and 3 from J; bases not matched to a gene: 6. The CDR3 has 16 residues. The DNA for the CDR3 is TGTGCCAGCAGTAAAAGACTAGCGGGTTACACCGGGGAGCTGTTTTTT. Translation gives CASSKRLAGYTGELFF.

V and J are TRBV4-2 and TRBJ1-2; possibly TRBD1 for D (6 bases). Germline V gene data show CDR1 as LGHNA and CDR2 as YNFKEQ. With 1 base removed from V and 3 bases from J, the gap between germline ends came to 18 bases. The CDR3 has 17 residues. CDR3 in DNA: TGTGCCAGCAGCCAAGGAGGAGGGCGGGGGGCGGACTATGGCTACACCTTC. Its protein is CASSQGGGRGADYGYTF.